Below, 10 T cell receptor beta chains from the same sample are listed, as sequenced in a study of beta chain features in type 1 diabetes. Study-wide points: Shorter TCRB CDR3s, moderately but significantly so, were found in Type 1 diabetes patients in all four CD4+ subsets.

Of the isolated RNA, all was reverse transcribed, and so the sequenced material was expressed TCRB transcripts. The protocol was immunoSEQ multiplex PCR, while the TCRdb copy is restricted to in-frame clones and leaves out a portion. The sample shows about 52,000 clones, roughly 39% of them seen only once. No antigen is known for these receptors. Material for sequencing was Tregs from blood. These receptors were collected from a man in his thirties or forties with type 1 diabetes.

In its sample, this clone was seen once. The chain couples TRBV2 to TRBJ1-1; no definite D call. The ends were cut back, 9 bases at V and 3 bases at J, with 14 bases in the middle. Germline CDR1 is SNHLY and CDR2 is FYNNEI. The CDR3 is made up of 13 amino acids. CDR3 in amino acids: CARRREGYTEAFF. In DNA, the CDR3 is TGTGCCAGACGAAGGGAGGGATACACTGAAGCTTTCTTT.

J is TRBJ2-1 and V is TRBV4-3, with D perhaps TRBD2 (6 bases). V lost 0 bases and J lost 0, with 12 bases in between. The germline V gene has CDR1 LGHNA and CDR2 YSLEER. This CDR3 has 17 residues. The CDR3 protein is CASSQDSPGGSYNEQFF. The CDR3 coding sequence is TGCGCCAGCAGCCAAGATAGTCCCGGGGGCTCCTACAATGAGCAGTTCTTC.

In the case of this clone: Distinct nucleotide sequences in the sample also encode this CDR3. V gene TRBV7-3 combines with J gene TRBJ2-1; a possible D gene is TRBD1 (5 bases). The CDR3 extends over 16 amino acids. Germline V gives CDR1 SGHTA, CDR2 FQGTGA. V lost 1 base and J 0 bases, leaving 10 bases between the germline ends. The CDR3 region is CASSLSAGSSYNEQFF. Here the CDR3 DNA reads TGTGCCAGCAGCTTAAGTGCAGGGTCCTCCTACAATGAGCAGTTCTTC.

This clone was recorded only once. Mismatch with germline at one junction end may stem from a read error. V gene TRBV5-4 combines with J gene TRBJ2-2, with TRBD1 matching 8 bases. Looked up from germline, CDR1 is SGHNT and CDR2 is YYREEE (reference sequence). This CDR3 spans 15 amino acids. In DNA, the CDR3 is TGCGCCAGCAGCCAAGGGACAGGCCGTGTCGGGGAGCTGTTTTTT. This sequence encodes CASSQGTGRVGELFF.

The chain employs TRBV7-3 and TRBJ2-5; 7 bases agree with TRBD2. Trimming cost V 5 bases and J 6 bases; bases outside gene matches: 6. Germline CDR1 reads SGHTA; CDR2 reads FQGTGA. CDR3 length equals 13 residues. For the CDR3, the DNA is TGTGCCAGCAGCCTACCCGGGGGGAAGACCCAGTACTTC. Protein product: CASSLPGGKTQYF.

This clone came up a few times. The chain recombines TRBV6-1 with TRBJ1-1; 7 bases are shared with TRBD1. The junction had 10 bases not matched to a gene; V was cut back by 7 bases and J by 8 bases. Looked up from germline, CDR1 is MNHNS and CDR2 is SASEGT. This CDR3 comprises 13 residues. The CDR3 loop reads CASTYLQDREAFF. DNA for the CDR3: TGTGCCAGCACCTACTTACAGGACAGGGAAGCTTTCTTT.

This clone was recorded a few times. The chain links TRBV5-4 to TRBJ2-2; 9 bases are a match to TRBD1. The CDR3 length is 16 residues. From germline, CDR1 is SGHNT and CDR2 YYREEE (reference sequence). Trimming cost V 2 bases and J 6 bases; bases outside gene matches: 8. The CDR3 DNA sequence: TGTGCCAGCAGCTTACCGGGACAGGGAACGTCCGGGGAGCTGTTTTTT. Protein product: CASSLPGQGTSGELFF.

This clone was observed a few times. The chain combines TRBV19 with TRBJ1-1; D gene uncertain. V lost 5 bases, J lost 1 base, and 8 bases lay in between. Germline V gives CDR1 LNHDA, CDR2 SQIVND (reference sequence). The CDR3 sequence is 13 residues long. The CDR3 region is CASSSTRNTEAFF. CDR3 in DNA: TGTGCCAGTAGTTCTACGCGGAACACTGAAGCTTTCTTT.

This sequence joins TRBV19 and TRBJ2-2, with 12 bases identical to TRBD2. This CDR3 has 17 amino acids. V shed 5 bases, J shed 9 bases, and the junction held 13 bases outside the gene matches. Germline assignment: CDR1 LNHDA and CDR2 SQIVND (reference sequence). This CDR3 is CASSDPRTGLAGRELFF. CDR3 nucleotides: TGTGCCAGTAGTGACCCGCGAACGGGACTAGCGGGCCGGGAGCTGTTTTTT.

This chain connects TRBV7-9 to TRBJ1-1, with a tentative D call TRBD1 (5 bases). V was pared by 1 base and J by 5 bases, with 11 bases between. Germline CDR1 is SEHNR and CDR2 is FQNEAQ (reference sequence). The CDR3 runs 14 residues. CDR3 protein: CASSLGTSVTEAFF. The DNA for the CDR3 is TGTGCCAGCAGCTTAGGGACATCAGTAACTGAAGCTTTCTTT.